Presented here are 8 T cell receptor beta chains from one specimen sequenced in a study of T cell responses to AZD1222 COVID-19 vaccine. The assay was immunoSEQ multiplex PCR, and TCRdb's table has in-frame clones only and misses some. The sample consists of approximately 120,000 clones, about 90% of them appearing once. Sequencing was performed on peripheral blood, taken on day 0 of AZD1222 vaccination. Receptor source: an adult in good health.

The V and J genes are TRBV28 and TRBJ2-1; 11 nucleotides match TRBD2. With 4 bases clipped from V and 6 bases from J, the junction kept 11 bases outside the gene matches. Germline lookup yields CDR1 MDHEN and CDR2 SYDVKM. The CDR3 has 17 residues. CDR3 residues: CASSSVAGGHTRNEQFF. The CDR3 coding sequence is TGTGCCAGCAGTTCGGTAGCGGGAGGGCATACTCGCAATGAGCAGTTCTTC.

CDR3 sequence (DNA): TGCGCCAGCAGCTCCGGACTAGCGGGGGGAAATGAGCAGTTCTTC. This codes for CASSSGLAGGNEQFF. This chain links TRBV5-1 with TRBJ2-1; 14 nucleotides align to TRBD2. The germline CDR1 and CDR2 sequences are SGHRS and YFSETQ. CDR3 length equals 15 residues. Trimming at V came to 3 bases and at J to 7 bases, leaving 3 bases not matched to a gene.

The rearrangement links TRBV19 to TRBJ2-3; tentatively, D is TRBD1 (6 bases). The CDR3 sequence is 15 residues long. Trimming removed 9 bases at V and 2 bases at J, with 18 bases between. CDR1 and CDR2 from the germline V gene are LNHDA and SQIVND (reference sequence). The CDR3 coding sequence is TGTGCCAGCAGAACAGGACAGAGCATCACAGATACGCAGTATTTT. Protein sequence: CASRTGQSITDTQYF.

The chain has TRBV5-1 and TRBJ2-6; no firm D call. Germline lookup yields CDR1 SGHRS and CDR2 YFSETQ. CDR3 size: 15 residues. Trimming removed 0 bases at V and 0 bases at J, with 4 bases between. CDR3 in DNA: TGCGCCAGCAGCTTGGTAGTCTCTGGGGCCAACGTCCTGACTTTC. Protein: CASSLVVSGANVLTF.

The chain has TRBV12-3 or TRBV12-4 and TRBJ1-3; D call uncertain. Trimming took off 7 bases at V and 4 bases at J, with 11 bases between the two ends. The CDR3 consists of 13 residues. The CDR3 here is CASTPLGGNTIYF. In nucleotides, the CDR3 is TGTGCCAGCACCCCCTTGGGGGGAAACACCATATATTTT.

The chain is built from TRBV10-3 and TRBJ1-4; 8 bases align to TRBD1. V was clipped by 6 bases and J by 8 bases; unmatched bases: 14. This CDR3 has 16 amino acids. Germline loops: CDR1 ENHRY, CDR2 SYGVKD. CDR3 in DNA: TGTGCCATCAGCGACTCTGTGACAGGGGTGAAGGAAAAACTGTTTTTT. This sequence encodes CAISDSVTGVKEKLFF.

The genes are TRBV5-1 and TRBJ2-5; D might be TRBD1 or TRBD2, each matching 6 bases. V lost 4 bases to trimming and J lost 5 bases, with 15 bases between them. CDR3 length: 14 residues. Germline V lookup: CDR1 SGHRS, CDR2 YFSETQ. CDR3 bases: TGCGCCAGCAGCGGAAGGGGGGCTGCGGAGACCCAGTACTTC. It translates to CASSGRGAAETQYF.

This chain joins TRBV5-4 and TRBJ2-5; 8 bases fit TRBD2. The CDR3 length is 13 residues. The germline gives CDR1 SGHNT, CDR2 YYREEE (reference sequence). V trimming: 9 bases; J trimming: 5 bases; junction bases outside the gene matches: 9. The CDR3 DNA follows: TGTGCCACCTCTCAGGGACTAGTGGAGACCCAGTACTTC. It specifies CATSQGLVETQYF. Full variable domain (remainder filled in from reference TRBV5-4 and TRBJ2-5): ETGVTQSPTHLIKTRGQQVTLRCSSQSGHNTVSWYQQALGQGPQFIFQYYREEENGRGNFPPRFSGLQFPNYSSELNVNALELDDSALYLCATSQGLVETQYFGPGTRLLVL.